These 7 T cell receptor beta chains were sequenced from one sample in a study of cytomegalovirus exposure and HLA in healthy donors. The PCR ran on 60 Vbeta and 13 Jbeta primers. The data were produced by immunoSEQ multiplex PCR, yet TCRdb's version contains in-frame clones alone and is incomplete. Among 120,000 to 150,000 clones, more than 75% were seen once, and the ten largest hold roughly 6.2%. The sample taken for sequencing was PBMCs. Every receptor here comes from a woman between 40 and 50 years old in good health and CMV-seropositive.

The chain couples TRBV29-1 to TRBJ2-2, with D tentatively TRBD1 (7 bases). The V end was cut by 6 bases, the J end by 6 bases, with 20 bases between. Germline CDR1 and CDR2: SQVTM and ANQGSEA. This CDR3 is 15 amino acids long. The CDR3, as DNA: TGCAGCGTGCAAAGGGGGCGGGGCGGTGCCGGGGAGCTGTTTTTT. Translation: CSVQRGRGGAGELFF.

The chain is built from TRBV27 and TRBJ2-5; TRBD2 agrees at 9 bases. The CDR3 is 14 amino acids. Germline V gives CDR1 MNHEY, CDR2 SMNVEV (reference sequence). J gave up 5 bases and V 5 bases, and 6 bases lay outside the gene matches. Here the CDR3 reads CASSRTSEWETQYF. The CDR3 bases are TGTGCCAGCAGTCGGACTAGCGAATGGGAGACCCAGTACTTC.

The V gene is TRBV7-2, the J gene TRBJ2-3, with a possible D match to TRBD1 (6 bases). Germline lookup yields CDR1 SGHTA and CDR2 FQGNSA. V lost 3 bases to trimming and J lost 0 bases, with 10 bases between them. The CDR3 has 15 amino acids. The CDR3 DNA sequence: TGTGCCAGCAGCTTGACAGGTCCTAGCACAGATACGCAGTATTTT. It encodes CASSLTGPSTDTQYF.

This chain joins TRBV5-1 and TRBJ1-1; TRBD1 matches 7 bases. CDR1 and CDR2 from the germline V gene are SGHRS and YFSETQ. Losses at the gene ends were 0 bases for V and 8 bases for J; bases not matched to a gene: 7. The CDR3 totals 14 residues. The CDR3 reads CASSLESTGREAFF. The CDR3 DNA follows: TGCGCCAGCAGCTTGGAATCGACAGGGCGAGAAGCTTTCTTT.

This clone was recorded only once. This sequence joins TRBV27 and TRBJ2-7; 7 positions agree with TRBD1. Germline lookup yields CDR1 MNHEY and CDR2 SMNVEV (reference sequence). V lost 5 bases, J lost 5 bases, and 9 bases stayed unmatched. The CDR3 is 14 amino acids. The CDR3 protein is CASSKTGARHEQYF. CDR3 nucleotide sequence: TGTGCCAGCAGTAAAACAGGGGCGCGCCACGAGCAGTACTTC.

This clone has only a few counts. The rearrangement links TRBV21-1 to TRBJ2-7; TRBD1 is the table's D call and was not checked against the DNA. TRBV21-1 constitutes a pseudogene. The CDR3 is 16 amino acids. The CDR3 nucleotides read TGTGCCAGCATCACCGGGACAGGGGGCAACTCCTACGAGCAGTACTTC. Protein: CASITGTGGNSYEQYF.

This chain links TRBV11-2 with TRBJ1-6, with 7 nucleotides matching TRBD1. Trimming removed 5 bases from V and 7 bases from J; junction bases left unmatched: 5. The CDR3 is 14 residues long. Per germline, CDR1 SGHAT and CDR2 FQNNGV. CDR3 nucleotides: TGTGCCAGCAGCCTTCGGGACAGAAATTCACCCCTCCACTTT. It yields the protein CASSLRDRNSPLHF.